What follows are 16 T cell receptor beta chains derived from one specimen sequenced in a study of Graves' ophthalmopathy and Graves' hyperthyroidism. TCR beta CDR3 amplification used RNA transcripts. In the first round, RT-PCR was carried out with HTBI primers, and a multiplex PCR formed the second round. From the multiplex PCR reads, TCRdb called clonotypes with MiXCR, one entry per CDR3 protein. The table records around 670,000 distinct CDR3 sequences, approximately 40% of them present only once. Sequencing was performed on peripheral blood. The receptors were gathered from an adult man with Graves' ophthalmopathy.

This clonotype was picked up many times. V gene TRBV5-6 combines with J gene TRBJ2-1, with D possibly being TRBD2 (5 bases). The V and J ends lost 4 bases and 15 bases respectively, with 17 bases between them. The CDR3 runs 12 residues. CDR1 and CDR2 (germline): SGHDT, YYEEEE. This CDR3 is CASSLDEGRMFF. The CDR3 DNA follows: TGTGCCAGCAGCCTCGATGAGGGTAGGATGTTCTTC.

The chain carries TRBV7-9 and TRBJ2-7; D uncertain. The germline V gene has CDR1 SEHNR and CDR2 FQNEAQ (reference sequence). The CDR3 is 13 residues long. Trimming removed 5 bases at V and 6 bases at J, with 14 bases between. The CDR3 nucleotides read TGTGCCAGCAGCCAAGCCGGGTCTTCCGAGCAGTACTTC. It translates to CASSQAGSSEQYF.

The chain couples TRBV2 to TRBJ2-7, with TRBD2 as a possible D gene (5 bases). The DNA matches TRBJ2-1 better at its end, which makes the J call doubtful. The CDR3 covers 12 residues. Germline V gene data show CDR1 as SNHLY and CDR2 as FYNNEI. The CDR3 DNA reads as TGTGCCAGCAGGAGGGCCGGCAATGAGCAGTTCTTC. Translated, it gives CASRRAGNEQFF.

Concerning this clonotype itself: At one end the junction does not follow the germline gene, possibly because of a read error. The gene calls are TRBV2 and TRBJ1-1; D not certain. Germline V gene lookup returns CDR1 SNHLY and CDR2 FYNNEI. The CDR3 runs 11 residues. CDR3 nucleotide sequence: TGTGCCAGCAGTGTAGCACGAGAAGTTTTCTTT. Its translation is CASSVAREVFF.

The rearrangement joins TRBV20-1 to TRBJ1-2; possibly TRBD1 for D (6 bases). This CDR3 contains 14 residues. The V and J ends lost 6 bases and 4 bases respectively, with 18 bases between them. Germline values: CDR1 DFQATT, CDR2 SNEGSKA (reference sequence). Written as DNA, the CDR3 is TGCAGTGCACCAGATGCACAGGGTACCTATGGCTACACCTTC. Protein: CSAPDAQGTYGYTF.

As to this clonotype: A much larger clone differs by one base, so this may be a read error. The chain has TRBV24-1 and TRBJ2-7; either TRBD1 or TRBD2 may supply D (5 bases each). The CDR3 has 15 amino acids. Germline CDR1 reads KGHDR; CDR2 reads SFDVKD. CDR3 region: CATSGLGRASYEQYF. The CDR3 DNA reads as TGTGCCACCAGTGGTTTGGGGCGGGCGTCCTACGAGCAGTACTTC.

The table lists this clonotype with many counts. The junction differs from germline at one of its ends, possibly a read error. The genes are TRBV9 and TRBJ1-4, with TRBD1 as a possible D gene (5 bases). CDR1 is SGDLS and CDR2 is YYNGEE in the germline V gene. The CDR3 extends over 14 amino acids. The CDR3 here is CASSVGGAGEKLFF. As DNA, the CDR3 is TGCGCCAGCAGTGTCGGGGGAGCCGGAGAAAAACTGTTTTTT. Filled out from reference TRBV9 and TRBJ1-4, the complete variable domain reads DSGVTQTPKHLITATGQRVTLRCSPRSGDLSVYWYQQSLDQGLQFLIQYYNGEERAKGNILERFSAQQFPDLHSELNLSSLELGDSALYFCASSVGGAGEKLFFGSGTQLSVL.

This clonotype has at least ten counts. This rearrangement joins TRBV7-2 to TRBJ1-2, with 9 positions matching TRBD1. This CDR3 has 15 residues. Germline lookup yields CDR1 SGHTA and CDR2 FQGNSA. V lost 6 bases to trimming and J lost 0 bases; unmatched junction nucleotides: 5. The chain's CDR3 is CASRPQGASNYGYTF. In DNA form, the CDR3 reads TGTGCCAGCAGACCACAGGGGGCTTCTAACTATGGCTACACCTTC.

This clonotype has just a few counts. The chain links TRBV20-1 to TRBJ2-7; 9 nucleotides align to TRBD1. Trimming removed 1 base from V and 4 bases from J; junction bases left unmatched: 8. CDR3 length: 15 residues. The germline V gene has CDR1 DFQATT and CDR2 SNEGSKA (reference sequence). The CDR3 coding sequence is TGCAGTGCTAGAGTTGGGGGGACAGGGTTTTACGAGCAGTACTTC. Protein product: CSARVGGTGFYEQYF.

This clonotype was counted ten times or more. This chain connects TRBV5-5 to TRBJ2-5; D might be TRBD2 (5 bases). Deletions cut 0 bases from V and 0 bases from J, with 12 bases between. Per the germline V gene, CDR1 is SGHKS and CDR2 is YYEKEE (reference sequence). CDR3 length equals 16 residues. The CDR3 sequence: CASSLEVASYQETQYF. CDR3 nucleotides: TGTGCCAGCAGCTTGGAAGTAGCGTCGTACCAAGAGACCCAGTACTTC.

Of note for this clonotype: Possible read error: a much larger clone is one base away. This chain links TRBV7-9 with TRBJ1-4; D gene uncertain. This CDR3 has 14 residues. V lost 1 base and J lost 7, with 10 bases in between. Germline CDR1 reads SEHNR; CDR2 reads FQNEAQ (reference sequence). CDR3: CASSLDGEREKLFF. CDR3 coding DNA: TGTGCCAGCAGCTTAGACGGGGAGCGTGAAAAACTGTTTTTT.

The CDR3 loop is CAWNQGVGGANVLTF. DNA of the CDR3: TGTGCCTGGAACCAAGGGGTTGGCGGGGCCAACGTCCTGACTTTC. The V and J genes are TRBV19 and TRBJ2-6, with TRBD1 as a possible D gene (5 bases). Germline CDR1 and CDR2: LNHDA and SQIVND (reference sequence). Trimming removed 11 bases from V and 4 bases from J, with 18 bases in between. CDR3 size: 15 residues.

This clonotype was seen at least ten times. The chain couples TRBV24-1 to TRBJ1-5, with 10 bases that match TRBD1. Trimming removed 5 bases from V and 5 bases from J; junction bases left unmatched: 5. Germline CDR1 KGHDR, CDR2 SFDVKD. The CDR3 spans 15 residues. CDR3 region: CATSGTGTGDQPQHF. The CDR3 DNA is TGTGCCACCAGTGGAACCGGGACAGGGGATCAGCCCCAGCATTTT.

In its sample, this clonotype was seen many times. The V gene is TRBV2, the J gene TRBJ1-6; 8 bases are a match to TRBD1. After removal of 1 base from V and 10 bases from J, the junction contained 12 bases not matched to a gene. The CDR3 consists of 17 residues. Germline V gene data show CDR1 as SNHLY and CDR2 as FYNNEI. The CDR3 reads CASSEGSPQGAHSPLHF. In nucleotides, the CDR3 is TGTGCCAGCAGTGAAGGATCCCCTCAGGGGGCACACTCACCCCTCCACTTT. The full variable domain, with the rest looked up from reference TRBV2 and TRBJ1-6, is EPEVTQTPSHQVTQMGQEVILRCVPISNHLYFYWYRQILGQKVEFLVSFYNNEISEKSEIFDDQFSVERPDGSNFTLKIRSTKLEDSAMYFCASSEGSPQGAHSPLHFGNGTRLTVT.

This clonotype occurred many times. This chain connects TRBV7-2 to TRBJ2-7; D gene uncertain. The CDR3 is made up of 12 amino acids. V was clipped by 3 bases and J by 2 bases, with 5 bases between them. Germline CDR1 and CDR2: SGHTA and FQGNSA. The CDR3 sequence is CASSLETYEQYF. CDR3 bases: TGTGCCAGCAGCTTGGAAACCTACGAGCAGTACTTC.

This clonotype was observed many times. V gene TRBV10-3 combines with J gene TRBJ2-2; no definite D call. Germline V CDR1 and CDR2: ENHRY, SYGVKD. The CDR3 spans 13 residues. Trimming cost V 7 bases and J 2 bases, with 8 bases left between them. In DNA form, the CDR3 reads TGTGCCATCATGCCGATCAACACCGGGGAGCTGTTTTTT. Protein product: CAIMPINTGELFF.